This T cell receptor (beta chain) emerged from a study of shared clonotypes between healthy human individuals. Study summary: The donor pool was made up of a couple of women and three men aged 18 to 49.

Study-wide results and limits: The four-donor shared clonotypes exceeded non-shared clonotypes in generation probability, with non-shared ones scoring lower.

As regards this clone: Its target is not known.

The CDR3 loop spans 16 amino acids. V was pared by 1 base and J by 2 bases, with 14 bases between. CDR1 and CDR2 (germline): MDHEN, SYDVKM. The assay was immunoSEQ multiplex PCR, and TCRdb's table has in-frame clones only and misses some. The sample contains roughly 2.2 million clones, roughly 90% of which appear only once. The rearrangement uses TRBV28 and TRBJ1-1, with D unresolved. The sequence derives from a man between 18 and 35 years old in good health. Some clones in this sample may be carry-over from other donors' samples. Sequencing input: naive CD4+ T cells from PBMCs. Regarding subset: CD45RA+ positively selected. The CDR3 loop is CASSLFLGNFNTEAFF. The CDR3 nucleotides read TGTGCCAGCAGTTTATTTCTTGGTAATTTTAACACTGAAGCTTTCTTT.